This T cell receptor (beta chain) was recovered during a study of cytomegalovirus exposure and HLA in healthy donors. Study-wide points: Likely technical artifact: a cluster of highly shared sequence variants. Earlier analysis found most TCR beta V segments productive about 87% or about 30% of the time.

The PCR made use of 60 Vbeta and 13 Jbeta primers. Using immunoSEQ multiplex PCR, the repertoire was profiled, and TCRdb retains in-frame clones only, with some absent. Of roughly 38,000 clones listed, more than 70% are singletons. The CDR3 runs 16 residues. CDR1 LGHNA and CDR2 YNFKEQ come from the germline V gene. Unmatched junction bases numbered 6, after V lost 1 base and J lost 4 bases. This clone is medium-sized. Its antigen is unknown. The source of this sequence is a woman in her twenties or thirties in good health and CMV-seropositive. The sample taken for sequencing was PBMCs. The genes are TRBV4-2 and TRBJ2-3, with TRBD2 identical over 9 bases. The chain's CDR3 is CASSQVSGLAADTQYF. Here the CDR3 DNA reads TGTGCCAGCAGCCAAGTCTCGGGACTAGCAGCAGATACGCAGTATTTT.